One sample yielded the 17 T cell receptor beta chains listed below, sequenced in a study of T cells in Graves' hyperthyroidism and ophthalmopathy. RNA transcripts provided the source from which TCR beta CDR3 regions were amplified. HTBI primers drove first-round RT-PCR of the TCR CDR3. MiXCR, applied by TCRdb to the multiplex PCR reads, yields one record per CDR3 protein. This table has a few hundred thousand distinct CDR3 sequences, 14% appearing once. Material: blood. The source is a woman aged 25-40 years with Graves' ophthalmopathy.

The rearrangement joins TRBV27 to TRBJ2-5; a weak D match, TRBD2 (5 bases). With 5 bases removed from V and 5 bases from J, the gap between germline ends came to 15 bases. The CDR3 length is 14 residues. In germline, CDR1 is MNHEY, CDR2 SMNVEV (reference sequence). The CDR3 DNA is TGTGCCAGCAGTGAGAGCGGTATGGTGGAGACCCAGTACTTC. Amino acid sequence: CASSESGMVETQYF.

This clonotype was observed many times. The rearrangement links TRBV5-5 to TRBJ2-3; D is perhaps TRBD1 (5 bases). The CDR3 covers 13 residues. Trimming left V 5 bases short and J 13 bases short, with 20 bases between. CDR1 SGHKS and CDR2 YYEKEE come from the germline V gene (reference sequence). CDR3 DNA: TGTGCCAGCAGTCCAGACAGAAGGCTCTCCAAGTATTTT. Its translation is CASSPDRRLSKYF.

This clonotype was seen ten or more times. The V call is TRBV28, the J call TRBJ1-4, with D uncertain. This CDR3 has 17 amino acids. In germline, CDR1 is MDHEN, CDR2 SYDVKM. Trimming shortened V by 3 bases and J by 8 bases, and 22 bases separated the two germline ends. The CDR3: CASSFSSVWTVWEKLFF. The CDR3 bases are TGTGCCAGCAGTTTCTCTTCGGTTTGGACGGTGTGGGAAAAACTGTTTTTT.

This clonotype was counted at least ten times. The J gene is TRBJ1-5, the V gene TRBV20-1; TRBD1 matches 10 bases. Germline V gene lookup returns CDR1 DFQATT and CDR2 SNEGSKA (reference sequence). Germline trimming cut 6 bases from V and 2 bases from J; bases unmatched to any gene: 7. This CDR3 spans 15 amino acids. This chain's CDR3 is CSAPAGTGGNQPQHF. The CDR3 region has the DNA TGCAGTGCCCCTGCCGGGACAGGGGGCAATCAGCCCCAGCATTTT.

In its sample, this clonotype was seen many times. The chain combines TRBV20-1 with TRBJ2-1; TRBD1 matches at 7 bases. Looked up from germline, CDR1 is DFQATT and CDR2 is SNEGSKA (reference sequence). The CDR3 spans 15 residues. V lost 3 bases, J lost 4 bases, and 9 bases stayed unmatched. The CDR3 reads CSASRTGTVYNEQFF. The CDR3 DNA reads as TGCAGTGCTAGCCGCACCGGGACAGTATACAATGAGCAGTTCTTC.

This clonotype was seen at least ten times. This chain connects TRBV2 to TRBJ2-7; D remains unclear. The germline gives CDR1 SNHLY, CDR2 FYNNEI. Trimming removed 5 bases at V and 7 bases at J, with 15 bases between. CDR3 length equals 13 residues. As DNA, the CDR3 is TGTGCCAGCAGTAGAATACGTTCTGTAGAGCAGTACTTC. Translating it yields CASSRIRSVEQYF. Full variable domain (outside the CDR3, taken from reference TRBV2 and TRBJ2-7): EPEVTQTPSHQVTQMGQEVILRCVPISNHLYFYWYRQILGQKVEFLVSFYNNEISEKSEIFDDQFSVERPDGSNFTLKIRSTKLEDSAMYFCASSRIRSVEQYFGPGTRLTVT.

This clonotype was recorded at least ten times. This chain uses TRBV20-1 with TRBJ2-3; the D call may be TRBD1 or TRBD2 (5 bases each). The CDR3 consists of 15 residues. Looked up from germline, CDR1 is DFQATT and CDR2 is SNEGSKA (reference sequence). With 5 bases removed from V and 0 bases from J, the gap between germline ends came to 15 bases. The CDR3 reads CSASVRDVSTDTQYF. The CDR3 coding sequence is TGCAGTGCTTCCGTCCGGGACGTTAGCACAGATACGCAGTATTTT.

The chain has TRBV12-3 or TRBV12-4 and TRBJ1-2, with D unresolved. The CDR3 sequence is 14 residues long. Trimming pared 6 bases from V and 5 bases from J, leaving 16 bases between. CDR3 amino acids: CASSFDTGEYGYTF. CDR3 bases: TGTGCCAGCAGCTTCGACACGGGAGAGTATGGCTACACCTTC.

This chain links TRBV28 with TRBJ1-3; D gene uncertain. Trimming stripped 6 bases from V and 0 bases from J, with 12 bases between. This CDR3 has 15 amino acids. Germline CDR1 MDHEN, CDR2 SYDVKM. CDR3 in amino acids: CASRSSKDSGNTIYF. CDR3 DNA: TGTGCCAGCAGAAGCTCCAAAGACTCTGGAAACACCATATATTTT. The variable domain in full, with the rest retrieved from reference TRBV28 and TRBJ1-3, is DVKVTQSSRYLVKRTGEKVFLECVQDMDHENMFWYRQDPGLGLRLIYFSYDVKMKEKGDIPEGYSVSREKKERFSLILESASTNQTSMYLCASRSSKDSGNTIYFGEGSWLTVV.

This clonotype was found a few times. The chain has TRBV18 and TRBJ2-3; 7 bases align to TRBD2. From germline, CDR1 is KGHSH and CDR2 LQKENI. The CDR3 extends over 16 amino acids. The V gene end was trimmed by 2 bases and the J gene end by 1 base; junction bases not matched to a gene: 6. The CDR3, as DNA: TGTGCCAGCTCACCAGTCAGCGGGGTGGGCACAGATACGCAGTATTTT. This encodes CASSPVSGVGTDTQYF.

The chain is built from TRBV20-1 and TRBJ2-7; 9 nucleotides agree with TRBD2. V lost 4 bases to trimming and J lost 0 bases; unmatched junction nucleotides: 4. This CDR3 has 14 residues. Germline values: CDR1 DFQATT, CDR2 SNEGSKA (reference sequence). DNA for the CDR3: TGCAGTGCTATTAGCGGGGGCCTCTCCTACGAGCAGTACTTC. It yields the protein CSAISGGLSYEQYF.

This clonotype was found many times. The CDR3 sequence is CASSLQGRDSPLHF. The DNA for the CDR3 is TGTGCCAGCTCACTACAGGGTCGCGATTCACCCCTCCACTTT. The chain carries TRBV18 and TRBJ1-6; D is perhaps TRBD1 (6 bases). Germline V gene data show CDR1 as KGHSH and CDR2 as LQKENI. Trimming cost V 4 bases and J 8 bases, with 12 bases left between them. CDR3 size: 14 residues.

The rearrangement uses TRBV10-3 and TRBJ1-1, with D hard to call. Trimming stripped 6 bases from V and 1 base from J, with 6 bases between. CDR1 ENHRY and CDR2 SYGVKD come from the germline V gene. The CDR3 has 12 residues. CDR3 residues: CAIRAGNTEAFF. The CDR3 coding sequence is TGTGCCATCAGAGCAGGGAACACTGAAGCTTTCTTT.

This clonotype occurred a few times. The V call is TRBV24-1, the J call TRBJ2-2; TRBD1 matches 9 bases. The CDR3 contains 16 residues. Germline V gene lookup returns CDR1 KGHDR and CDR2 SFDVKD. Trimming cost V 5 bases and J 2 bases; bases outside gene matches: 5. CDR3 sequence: CATSAPDRGNTGELFF. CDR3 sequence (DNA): TGTGCCACCAGTGCCCCGGACAGGGGAAACACCGGGGAGCTGTTTTTT.

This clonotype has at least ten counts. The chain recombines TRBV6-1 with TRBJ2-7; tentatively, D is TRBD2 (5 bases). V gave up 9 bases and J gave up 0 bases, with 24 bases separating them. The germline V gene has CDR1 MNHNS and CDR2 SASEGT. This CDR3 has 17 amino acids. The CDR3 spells CASNQLPSAGNSYEQYF. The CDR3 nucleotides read TGTGCCAGTAACCAACTCCCTTCGGCGGGCAACTCCTACGAGCAGTACTTC.

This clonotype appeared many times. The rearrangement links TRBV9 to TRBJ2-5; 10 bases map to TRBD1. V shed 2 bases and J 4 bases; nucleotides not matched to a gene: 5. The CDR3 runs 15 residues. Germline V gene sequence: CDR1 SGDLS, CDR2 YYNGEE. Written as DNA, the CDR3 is TGTGCCAGCAGCGTGGGGACAGGGGACGGAGAGACCCAGTACTTC. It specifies CASSVGTGDGETQYF.

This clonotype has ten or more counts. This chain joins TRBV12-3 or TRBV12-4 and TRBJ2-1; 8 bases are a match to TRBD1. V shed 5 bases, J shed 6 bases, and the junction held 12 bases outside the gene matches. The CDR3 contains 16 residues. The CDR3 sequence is CASSQTRQGTGNEQFF. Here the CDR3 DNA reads TGTGCCAGCAGTCAAACCAGACAGGGGACGGGCAATGAGCAGTTCTTC.